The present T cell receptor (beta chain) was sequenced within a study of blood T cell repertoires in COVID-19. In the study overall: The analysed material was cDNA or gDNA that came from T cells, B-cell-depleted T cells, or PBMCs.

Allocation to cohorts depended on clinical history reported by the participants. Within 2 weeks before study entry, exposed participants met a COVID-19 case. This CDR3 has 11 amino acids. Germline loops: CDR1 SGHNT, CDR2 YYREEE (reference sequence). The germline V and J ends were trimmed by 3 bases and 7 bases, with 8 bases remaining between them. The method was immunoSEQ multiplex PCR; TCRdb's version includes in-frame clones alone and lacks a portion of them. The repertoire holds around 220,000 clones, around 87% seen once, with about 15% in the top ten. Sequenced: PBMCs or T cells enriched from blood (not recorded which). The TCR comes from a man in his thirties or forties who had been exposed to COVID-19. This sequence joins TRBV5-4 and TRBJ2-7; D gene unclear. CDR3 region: CASSSQSEQYF. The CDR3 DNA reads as TGTGCCAGCAGCTCCCAGTCGGAGCAGTACTTC. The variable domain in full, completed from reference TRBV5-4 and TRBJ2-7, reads ETGVTQSPTHLIKTRGQQVTLRCSSQSGHNTVSWYQQALGQGPQFIFQYYREEENGRGNFPPRFSGLQFPNYSSELNVNALELDDSALYLCASSSQSEQYFGPGTRLTVT.